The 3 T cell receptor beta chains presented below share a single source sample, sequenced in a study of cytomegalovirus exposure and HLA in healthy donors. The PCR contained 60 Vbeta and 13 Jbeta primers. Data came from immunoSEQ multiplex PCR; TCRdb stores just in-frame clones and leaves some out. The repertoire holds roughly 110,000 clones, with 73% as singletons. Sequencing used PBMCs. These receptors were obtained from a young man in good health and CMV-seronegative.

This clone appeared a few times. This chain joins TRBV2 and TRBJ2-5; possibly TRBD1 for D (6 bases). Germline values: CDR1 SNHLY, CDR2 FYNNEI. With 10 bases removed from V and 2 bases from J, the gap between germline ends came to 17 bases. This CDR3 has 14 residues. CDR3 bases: TGTGCCACCATATTTGACAGGAATCAAGAGACCCAGTACTTC. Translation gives CATIFDRNQETQYF.

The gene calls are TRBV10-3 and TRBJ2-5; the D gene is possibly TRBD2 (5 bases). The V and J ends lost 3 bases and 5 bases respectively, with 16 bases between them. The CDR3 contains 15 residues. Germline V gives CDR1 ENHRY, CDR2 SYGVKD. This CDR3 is CAISDSAGIGETQYF. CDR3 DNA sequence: TGTGCCATCAGTGATTCGGCGGGCATCGGTGAGACCCAGTACTTC.

The CDR3 nucleotides read TGTGCCAGCACGCAAGACAGGGACGGTGGCTACACCTTC. Its translation is CASTQDRDGGYTF. V usage is TRBV7-9 and J usage is TRBJ1-2; 7 positions match TRBD1. Germline CDR1 SEHNR, CDR2 FQNEAQ (reference sequence). V dropped 7 bases and J dropped 7; count of bases not matched to a gene: 9. This CDR3 contains 13 residues.